This section outlines one T cell receptor (beta chain) sequence together with its context. The antigen it recognizes is unknown. Qualities for individual bases were not recorded, and no much larger clone is one base off. Library construction relied on the immunoSEQ multiplex PCR assay. For the multiplex PCR, a mixture combining 60 forward primers for TCR Vbeta segments and 13 reverse primers for TCR Jbeta segments was used. Amplification of the CDR3 region of rearranged TCR beta genes was performed with a multiplex PCR assay on genomic DNA. Amplified TCR beta libraries were sequenced as 87-base-pair reads on the Illumina HiSeq System. As for the original processing: A later analysis tallied tens of millions of unique TCR beta chains across the 550 to 850 repertoires, and around 12 million of those chains were shared by two or more donors. A nearest-neighbor algorithm error-corrected the raw reads and collapsed the reads into unique sequences, merging closely related sequences to remove PCR and sequencing errors. Alignment of CDR3 sequences to IMGT reference sequences was used to assign V, D and J gene segments. For a sequence to be retained, at least a six-nucleotide match to both a V gene segment and a J gene segment was required. Rearrangements were called productive when the CDR3 lacked stop codons and stayed in frame with V and J; all others were non-productive. Following IMGT convention, CDR3 was defined as the stretch from the second conserved V-encoded cysteine to the conserved J-encoded phenylalanine. Sequences without an unambiguous match to a single V gene segment were excluded from the earlier analysis of almost 600 of the donors. In an earlier analysis of about 590 of the donors, a V segment was called functional when productive rearrangements were above 56.7%, and segregating when the standard deviation between donors exceeded 5%. To diagnose cytomegalovirus status from the catalog of TCR beta chain sequences, a statistical classification framework was built. In a later analysis, V and J genes were assigned by comparing TCR nucleotide sequences against IMGT/GENE-DB human TR gene sequences. The TCRdist pipeline was used in a later analysis to assign CDR3 sequences and most-parsimonious VDJ recombination scenarios. In a later analysis, each TCR beta chain was defined by its CDR3 amino acid sequence together with its V-gene family, and reads without a unique V-gene family were excluded. As a way to deal with suspected cross-contamination and a sequencing artifact, a later analysis dropped under 600 nucleotide sequences that were highly shared and had low generation probability. In a later analysis, a clonal expansion index for each public chain was calculated from normalized within-repertoire ranks of inferred template counts. Generation probabilities in a later analysis came from a VDJ recombination model fitted to out-of-frame rearrangements, and those results were checked against IGoR. In a later analysis, hypergeometric tests were used to score TCR-TCR, TCR-HLA and TCR-CMV co-occurrence, with a repertoire-size bias correction applied to TCR pairs. False discovery rates were estimated in a later analysis by permuting HLA or CMV assignments 20 times. In a later analysis, co-occurring TCRs were grouped using DBSCAN, and TCRdist sequence similarity was added for clustering within HLA-allele-positive subsets. For co-occurrence clustering, repertoires with fewer than 30,000 or more than 120,000 public chains were excluded, along with four to six repertoires with anomalous nucleotide sharing. As stored in TCRdb, this immuneACCESS dataset retains in-frame rearrangements with V and J assigned. A fraction of the clones does not appear; measured against another copy, unresolved V genes explain less than half of the discrepancy, and the remainder lacks a known reason. V and J calls and clone size are those listed in that table; D and trimming were worked out from the DNA. A total of around 100,000 clones appear in this sample, 70% to 80% of them only once. 15% to 20% of the sample is held by the ten biggest clonotypes.

The sample originates from a study of cytomegalovirus exposure and HLA in healthy donors (dated by TCRdb to the late 2010s). For the study in its entirety: According to an earlier analysis of a few hundred of the donors, about 179 million T cells yielded roughly 110 million unique TCR beta sequences and 276 Gb of sequence data. The study combined high-throughput TCR immunosequencing, statistical association of individual TCRs with disease status, and machine learning to predict cytomegalovirus infection status. Donor age, sex, ethnicity and CMV serostatus were compiled together with the repertoire data. In the later analysis, no new phenotypic data were used to find candidate immune exposures; instead, reliance was placed on TCR beta sequences and their occurrence across donors. The genetic ancestry cluster associated with self-reported Caucasian donors included 81% of the 398 genotyped donors. A later genetic analysis used genome-wide SNP genotypes for about 65% of the roughly 670 donors, treating that subset as a discovery cohort. Roughly 300 gigabases of sequencing data and around 90 million unique TCR sequences made up an early release that covered 500 to 700 HLA-typed donors. The number of typed donors differed by locus: about 620-640 for A, B, C, DRB1 and DQB1; some 540 for DQA1; around 610 for DPA1; and some 470 for DPB1. Using immunosequencing, the study profiled T cell repertoires from around 670 subjects and related those repertoires to cytomegalovirus serostatus. Because of strong linkage in the cohort, a few DR-DQ haplotypes were treated as single units for association and clustering. All discovery cohort repertoires had been generated on a single sequencing platform. Class I and class II HLA loci were covered by the typing at four-digit resolution. Among around 400 genotyped donors of the cohort, an average of about 220,000 unique TCR beta nucleotide sequences was sequenced per donor, of which 15% to 20% were non-productive. The study aimed to test whether signatures of past pathogen exposure could be identified by cataloging public T cell receptors. In an earlier analysis of 587 of the donors, high-throughput TCR beta sequencing was used to judge whether each TCR beta V gene segment behaved as functional or pseudogenic. Besides the first cohort of hundreds of subjects, a separate validation cohort made up of 120 different subjects was used. To study patterns of TCR occurrence, a later analysis re-analyzed previously published TCR beta repertoires from around 670 donors and added high-resolution HLA genotyping.

The cohort consisted of more than 650 healthy bone marrow donors. At the time of sampling, all cohort members were nominally healthy, though unrecorded immune exposures were likely present. The donor was CMV seropositive and belonged to the group of 250 to 300 seropositive cohort members. Each donor provided a peripheral blood sample, and peripheral blood mononuclear cells were used for TCR beta sequencing. Genomic DNA was extracted from the blood cell samples with the Qiagen DNeasy Blood Extraction Kit. Beyond this particular receptor, the publication reports: A later analysis associated roughly 17,000 TCR beta sequences with specific HLA alleles at a false discovery rate of 0.05. When HLA alleles, especially DR and DQ, strongly co-occurred, TCR associations were difficult to assign to individual alleles. In this cohort, only TCR beta chains were sequenced, and detectable features were limited by the absence of alpha or paired-chain data. In an earlier analysis of over 550 of the donors, most TCR beta V segments were observed in productive rearrangements about 87% or about 30% of the time, broadly matching IMGT annotations. The classifier was reported to diagnose cytomegalovirus status with high specificity and sensitivity in both the original and validation cohorts. Compared with equally common non-associated chains, HLA-associated TCR beta chains in a later analysis were more clonally expanded and had lower generation probabilities. Correlated functional status among segregating V segments might be attributable to linkage disequilibrium, but an unknown experimental factor could not be ruled out. In a later analysis, several top co-occurrence clusters were reported to appear linked to parvovirus B19, influenza, CMV and Epstein-Barr virus. According to the authors, the approach could potentially be generalized to other disease states and immunological phenotypes. Because HLA typing was missing for some donors at each locus, association tests included only the typed subset. The study gave a list of under 200 TCR beta chains associated with cytomegalovirus. In a later genetic analysis, fewer N-insertions in productive TCRs were reported among donors in an Asian-associated ancestry cluster than the approximately 670-donor mean. In a later analysis, the rate of TCR association differed among HLA loci, with DRB1 alleles having the most associated TCRs and HLA-C alleles having the fewest. A further reported finding was that TCR beta sequences accurately predicted the HLA-A and HLA-B alleles for most subjects in the first cohort. Presence/absence analyses assumed roughly uniform sequencing depth across donors, an assumption that may not hold. The sequencing pipeline was judged likely to have produced a cluster of highly shared sequence variants as a technical artifact. Most CMV-associated TCR beta chains appeared to be HLA-restricted in a later analysis, and the HLA associations seemed to be driven largely by CMV exposure. V-gene and J-gene trimming of TCR beta chains was associated with a missense DCLRE1C variant in a later genetic analysis, and the association was replicated in an independent cohort. CMV serostatus was the only immune exposure information available for the cohort. In vitro tests confirmed that a few of the cytomegalovirus-associated TCR beta chains recognize cytomegalovirus antigens. Most TCR sequences were seen in very few donors, while some public TCRs were found in many individuals. Because counts were too low, 15 or so rarely observed V segments, including chromosome 9 orphons, were excluded from the earlier analysis of under 650 of the donors.

This TCR came from a woman aged 55-69 years in good health and CMV-seropositive. Sequences were obtained from PBMCs.

CDR3 region: CASNLQGTGELFF. Here is the DNA: TGTGCCAGCAATTTACAGGGGACCGGGGAGCTGTTTTTT. The chain links TRBV7-9 with TRBJ2-2; TRBD1 lines up with 7 middle nucleotides. The germline V gene (reference sequence) provides CDR1 SEHNR and CDR2 FQNEAQ. From cysteine to phenylalanine, the CDR3 is 13 amino acids long. The only DNA kept is the CDR3, 39 bases in frame from the first base. After removal of 7 bases from V and 5 bases from J, the junction retains 4 bases not matched to a gene.